This is a list of T cell receptor beta chains from one sample in a study of response to subunit inactivated influenza vaccine. Via MiXCR, TCRdb re-called the RT-PCR reads, giving one row per CDR3 protein. The repertoire holds about 780,000 distinct CDR3 sequences, with about a fifth as singletons. Specimen: PBMCs from blood, collected roughly 5 days after vaccination. Receptors originate from a man aged 50 to 59 who received an inactivated influenza vaccine. Both conserved end residues are part of each CDR3. Each record gives: V gene, D gene, J gene, clone size, CDR3 protein, CDR3 DNA. A D gene is named only where the DNA matches it firmly. A row's size may be missing; if present it is once, few, many or a size class.

v_gene: TRBV15
d_gene: -
j_gene: TRBJ2-7
abundance: -
CDR3aa: CAARGGITYEQYF
CDR3nt: TGTGCCGCTCGTGGAGGGATTACCTACGAGCAGTACTTC

v_gene: TRBV9
d_gene: TRBD2
j_gene: TRBJ2-1
abundance: -
CDR3aa: CASSTRIASGSLEQFF
CDR3nt: TGTGCCAGCAGCACTAGGATAGCTAGCGGGTCCCTTGAGCAGTTCTTC

v_gene: TRBV7-2
d_gene: TRBD2
j_gene: TRBJ2-3
abundance: few
CDR3aa: CASSLGRTSGPQYF
CDR3nt: TGTGCCAGCAGCTTAGGTAGGACTAGCGGGCCGCAGTATTTT

v_gene: TRBV5-1
d_gene: TRBD2
j_gene: TRBJ2-3
abundance: few
CDR3aa: CASSLRLGAGVLDTQYF
CDR3nt: TGCGCCAGCAGCTTGAGACTGGGCGCGGGGGTTTTAGATACGCAGTATTTT

v_gene: TRBV5-1
d_gene: -
j_gene: TRBJ2-3
abundance: few
CDR3aa: CASSPDGGADTQYF
CDR3nt: TGCGCCAGCAGCCCGGACGGGGGAGCAGATACGCAGTATTTT

v_gene: TRBV10-3
d_gene: TRBD1
j_gene: TRBJ1-2
abundance: -
CDR3aa: CAISPGQGHGYTF
CDR3nt: TGTGCCATCAGTCCGGGACAGGGGCATGGCTACACCTTC

v_gene: TRBV4-3
d_gene: -
j_gene: TRBJ2-7
abundance: -
CDR3aa: CASSPSSSSIYEQYF
CDR3nt: TGCGCCAGCAGCCCAAGTTCGTCTAGCATCTACGAGCAGTACTTC

v_gene: TRBV7-9
d_gene: TRBD1
j_gene: TRBJ2-1
abundance: -
CDR3aa: CASSPSGGFYNEQFF
CDR3nt: TGTGCCAGCAGCCCCTCAGGGGGCTTTTACAATGAGCAGTTCTTC

v_gene: TRBV18
d_gene: -
j_gene: TRBJ1-3
abundance: many
CDR3aa: CASSPPSYRAGNTIYF
CDR3nt: TGTGCCAGCTCACCACCGAGTTACAGGGCTGGAAACACCATATATTTT

v_gene: TRBV12-3/TRBV12-4
d_gene: -
j_gene: TRBJ1-4
abundance: -
CDR3aa: CASSRALMSEKLFF
CDR3nt: TGTGCCAGCAGCCGAGCCCTAATGAGTGAAAAACTGTTTTTT

v_gene: TRBV30
d_gene: TRBD1
j_gene: TRBJ1-1
abundance: few
CDR3aa: CAWSPGTAAFF
CDR3nt: TGTGCCTGGAGCCCCGGGACAGCAGCTTTCTTT

v_gene: TRBV20-1
d_gene: -
j_gene: TRBJ2-5
abundance: -
CDR3aa: CSARDAHFGTQYF
CDR3nt: TGCAGTGCTAGAGATGCCCATTTCGGGACCCAGTACTTC

v_gene: TRBV19
d_gene: TRBD1
j_gene: TRBJ2-1
abundance: -
CDR3aa: CASSVDRDGEQFF
CDR3nt: TGTGCCAGTAGTGTCGACAGGGATGGTGAGCAGTTCTTC

v_gene: TRBV20-1
d_gene: -
j_gene: TRBJ2-1
abundance: -
CDR3aa: CSAQPILATYNEQFF
CDR3nt: TGCAGTGCTCAACCGATACTAGCTACTTACAATGAGCAGTTCTTC

v_gene: TRBV28
d_gene: -
j_gene: TRBJ2-1
abundance: -
CDR3aa: CASSTEDPSGHEQFF
CDR3nt: TGTGCCAGCAGCACTGAGGATCCGTCGGGCCATGAGCAGTTCTTC

v_gene: TRBV6-1
d_gene: -
j_gene: TRBJ2-6
abundance: few
CDR3aa: CASSDPSGANVLTF
CDR3nt: TGTGCCAGCAGTGATCCCTCTGGGGCCAACGTCCTGACTTTC

v_gene: TRBV20-1
d_gene: TRBD1
j_gene: TRBJ1-6
abundance: -
CDR3aa: CSALGQGENIYNSPLHF
CDR3nt: TGCAGTGCGCTGGGACAGGGAGAAAACATTTATAATTCACCCCTCCACTTT

v_gene: TRBV28
d_gene: -
j_gene: TRBJ1-2
abundance: few
CDR3aa: CASSPQQGSYGYTF
CDR3nt: TGTGCCAGCTCCCCCCAGCAGGGGAGCTATGGCTACACCTTC

v_gene: TRBV5-1
d_gene: -
j_gene: TRBJ2-1
abundance: -
CDR3aa: CASSLAGLEYNEQFF
CDR3nt: TGCGCCAGCAGCTTGGCAGGGCTAGAGTACAATGAGCAGTTCTTC

v_gene: TRBV29-1
d_gene: TRBD1
j_gene: TRBJ1-1
abundance: -
CDR3aa: CSVRTGTVNTEAFF
CDR3nt: TGCAGCGTGCGGACCGGGACAGTAAACACTGAAGCTTTCTTT

v_gene: TRBV20-1
d_gene: -
j_gene: TRBJ2-7
abundance: few
CDR3aa: CSARDRDRTYEQYF
CDR3nt: TGCAGTGCTAGAGATCGCGACAGAACCTACGAGCAGTACTTC

v_gene: TRBV12-3/TRBV12-4
d_gene: -
j_gene: TRBJ2-5
abundance: many
CDR3aa: CASSHRTSTETQYF
CDR3nt: TGTGCCAGCAGCCATAGGACCAGCACGGAGACCCAGTACTTC

v_gene: TRBV7-2
d_gene: -
j_gene: TRBJ2-3
abundance: -
CDR3aa: CASSQGILMGTDTQYF
CDR3nt: TGTGCCAGCAGCCAAGGTATCCTCATGGGCACAGATACGCAGTATTTT

v_gene: TRBV7-2
d_gene: -
j_gene: TRBJ2-7
abundance: few
CDR3aa: CASSLAGPSLGYEQYF
CDR3nt: TGTGCCAGCAGCTTAGCCGGGCCTTCACTGGGGTACGAGCAGTACTTC

v_gene: TRBV24-1
d_gene: -
j_gene: TRBJ2-1
abundance: few
CDR3aa: CATSDSPRGTEQFF
CDR3nt: TGTGCCACCAGTGATTCCCCCCGGGGGACTGAGCAGTTCTTC

v_gene: TRBV28
d_gene: -
j_gene: TRBJ2-7
abundance: -
CDR3aa: CASSLFVGADEQYF
CDR3nt: TGTGCCAGCAGTTTATTTGTAGGGGCCGACGAGCAGTACTTC

v_gene: TRBV20-1
d_gene: TRBD2
j_gene: TRBJ2-5
abundance: -
CDR3aa: CSAREFGGTSGIQETQYF
CDR3nt: TGCAGTGCTAGAGAGTTTGGGGGGACTAGCGGAATACAAGAGACCCAGTACTTC

v_gene: TRBV10-3
d_gene: TRBD2
j_gene: TRBJ2-5
abundance: -
CDR3aa: CAIRGASGQETQYF
CDR3nt: TGTGCCATCAGGGGGGCTAGCGGGCAAGAGACCCAGTACTTC

v_gene: TRBV20-1
d_gene: -
j_gene: TRBJ2-7
abundance: few
CDR3aa: CSARDQLGAVPSYEQYF
CDR3nt: TGCAGTGCTAGAGATCAGCTTGGGGCGGTTCCCTCCTACGAGCAGTACTTC

v_gene: TRBV20-1
d_gene: TRBD1
j_gene: TRBJ1-5
abundance: -
CDR3aa: CSARVVGQFNQPQHF
CDR3nt: TGCAGTGCTAGAGTAGTGGGACAGTTCAATCAGCCCCAGCATTTT

v_gene: TRBV5-1
d_gene: -
j_gene: TRBJ1-4
abundance: few
CDR3aa: CASSEGGGINEKLFF
CDR3nt: TGCGCCAGCAGCGAGGGTGGAGGAATTAATGAAAAACTGTTTTTT

v_gene: TRBV20-1
d_gene: -
j_gene: TRBJ2-7
abundance: -
CDR3aa: CSARDPRAGGSYEQYF
CDR3nt: TGCAGTGCTAGAGATCCTAGGGCAGGGGGGTCCTACGAGCAGTACTTC

v_gene: TRBV10-3
d_gene: TRBD2
j_gene: TRBJ2-1
abundance: many
CDR3aa: CAISESGTSGNNEQFF
CDR3nt: TGTGCCATCAGTGAGTCGGGGACTAGCGGGAACAATGAGCAGTTCTTC

v_gene: TRBV6-1
d_gene: TRBD1
j_gene: TRBJ1-5
abundance: -
CDR3aa: CASRMTGRNQPQHF
CDR3nt: TGTGCCAGCAGGATGACAGGGCGCAATCAGCCCCAGCATTTT

v_gene: TRBV27
d_gene: -
j_gene: TRBJ1-2
abundance: -
CDR3aa: CASSHSGARSYGYTF
CDR3nt: TGTGCCAGCAGTCACTCAGGGGCGCGGAGCTATGGCTACACCTTC

v_gene: TRBV7-2
d_gene: TRBD2
j_gene: TRBJ2-3
abundance: -
CDR3aa: CASGLAGVWTDTQYF
CDR3nt: TGTGCCAGCGGACTAGCGGGAGTTTGGACAGATACGCAGTATTTT

v_gene: TRBV12-3/TRBV12-4
d_gene: -
j_gene: TRBJ2-7
abundance: many
CDR3aa: CASSNRLGSYEQYF
CDR3nt: TGTGCCAGCAGTAACCGGCTAGGGTCCTACGAGCAGTACTTC

v_gene: TRBV4-3
d_gene: -
j_gene: TRBJ2-7
abundance: -
CDR3aa: CASSRSTGTYEQYF
CDR3nt: TGCGCCAGCAGCCGCTCGACTGGCACCTACGAGCAGTACTTC

v_gene: TRBV4-2
d_gene: -
j_gene: TRBJ2-1
abundance: many
CDR3aa: CASSQDWLEMDNEQFF
CDR3nt: TGTGCCAGCAGCCAAGATTGGCTAGAAATGGACAATGAGCAGTTCTTC

v_gene: TRBV12-3/TRBV12-4
d_gene: -
j_gene: TRBJ2-7
abundance: many
CDR3aa: CASSFGHPYEQYF
CDR3nt: TGTGCCAGCAGTTTTGGACACCCCTACGAGCAGTACTTC

v_gene: TRBV3-1
d_gene: -
j_gene: TRBJ2-1
abundance: -
CDR3aa: CASAAPLGYEQFF
CDR3nt: TGTGCCAGCGCCGCCCCCCTAGGGTATGAGCAGTTCTTC

v_gene: TRBV10-2
d_gene: -
j_gene: TRBJ1-5
abundance: many
CDR3aa: CATSSDGFNQPQHF
CDR3nt: TGCGCCACCTCATCGGACGGCTTCAATCAGCCCCAGCATTTT

v_gene: TRBV3-1
d_gene: -
j_gene: TRBJ2-1
abundance: -
CDR3aa: CASSQDGANEQFF
CDR3nt: TGTGCCAGCAGCCAAGACGGGGCCAATGAGCAGTTCTTC

v_gene: TRBV5-4
d_gene: -
j_gene: TRBJ2-6
abundance: -
CDR3aa: CASSLQGLSGANVLTF
CDR3nt: TGTGCCAGCAGCTTACAGGGTTTATCCGGGGCCAACGTCCTGACTTTC

v_gene: TRBV3-1
d_gene: -
j_gene: TRBJ2-7
abundance: many
CDR3aa: CASSPIGGEQYF
CDR3nt: TGTGCCAGCAGTCCGATTGGGGGCGAGCAGTACTTC

v_gene: TRBV6-2/TRBV6-3
d_gene: TRBD2
j_gene: TRBJ2-1
abundance: few
CDR3aa: CASSYSSSGASYNEQFF
CDR3nt: TGTGCCAGCAGTTACTCGTCTAGCGGGGCCTCCTACAATGAGCAGTTCTTC